This T cell receptor beta chain was sequenced during a study of T cell responses to AZD1222 COVID-19 vaccine. As for the study in general: Second-dose schedules of about 4 or about 12 weeks were combined. General study results and limits: Spike-specific TCR breadth and depth both grew after two AZD1222 doses.

Assay used: immunoSEQ multiplex PCR; TCRdb lists only in-frame clones, some missing. The sample includes 98,000 or so clones, over 90% of them seen just once. The ends were cut back, 3 bases at V and 4 bases at J, with 10 bases in the middle. CDR3 size: 14 residues. Germline lookup yields CDR1 KGHSH and CDR2 LQKENI. Points on this clone: Antigen: not known.

The chain employs TRBV18 and TRBJ1-3; tentative D call: TRBD1 (6 bases). The source of this sequence is an adult in good health. The material sequenced was peripheral blood, taken on day 0 of AZD1222 vaccination. Here the CDR3 DNA reads TGTGCCAGCTCACCGCGGACAGCGGGAAACACCATATATTTT. It encodes CASSPRTAGNTIYF.